These 27 T cell receptor beta chains were sequenced from one sample in a study of T-cell reconstitution after alpha-beta-depleted transplantation in children. Preparation of the TCRbeta library involved a method that used unique molecular identifiers. TCRdb independently ran MiXCR on the PCR reads; one entry per CDR3 protein. The sample consists of fewer than 750,000 distinct CDR3 sequences, 25% to 30% of them appearing once. The source material was PBMCs, sampled before TCRalphabeta/CD19-depleted stem cell transplant. The origin of the receptors is a boy younger than two with Wiskott-Aldrich syndrome, due to receive a stem cell transplant.

CDR3 sequence (DNA): TGTGCCAGCAGCCTGGGTGGGCAGGGAAACCACAATGAGCAGTTCTTC. Its protein is CASSLGGQGNHNEQFF. The V gene is TRBV12-3 or TRBV12-4, the J gene TRBJ2-1; a possible D gene is TRBD1 (5 bases). V gave up 6 bases and J gave up 5 bases, with 20 bases separating them. The CDR3 runs 16 residues.

The rearrangement uses TRBV5-1 and TRBJ2-7; 9 bases match TRBD1. The V gene end was trimmed by 2 bases and the J gene end by 2 bases; junction bases not matched to a gene: 2. Germline-derived CDR1 and CDR2 are SGHRS and YFSETQ. CDR3 size: 14 residues. Written as DNA, the CDR3 is TGCGCCAGCAGCTTCGACAGGGGGACCTACGAGCAGTACTTC. It encodes CASSFDRGTYEQYF.

In this sample, this clonotype turned up many times. The chain recombines TRBV25-1 with TRBJ2-7; D uncertain. CDR3 size: 11 residues. Deletions cut 11 bases from V and 4 bases from J, with 12 bases between. Looked up from germline, CDR1 is MGHDK and CDR2 is SYGVNS. Written as DNA, the CDR3 is TGTGCCTCATCGGTATTTTACGAGCAGTACTTC. It specifies CASSVFYEQYF.

For this clonotype: One end of the junction is discordant with germline, which a read error may explain. V is TRBV24-1 and J is TRBJ2-1; TRBD2 matches at 11 bases. Germline assignment: CDR1 KGHDR and CDR2 SFDVKD. The CDR3 loop spans 16 amino acids. CDR3 sequence (DNA): TGTGCCACCGGTGATTCCCGACTAGCGGGGTACAATGAGCAGTTCTTC. Translation: CATGDSRLAGYNEQFF.

This clonotype was counted between two and nine times. The chain uses TRBV4-1 and TRBJ2-1, with 7 positions matching TRBD2. V lost 6 bases and J lost 2; bases outside the gene matches: 7. This CDR3 is built from 15 residues. Germline V gene lookup returns CDR1 MGHRA and CDR2 YSYEKL. The CDR3: CASRRSGTAYNEQFF. CDR3 in DNA: TGCGCCAGCAGGAGGAGCGGGACGGCCTACAATGAGCAGTTCTTC.

In its sample, this clonotype was seen a few times. This chain links TRBV6-5 with TRBJ1-2; D is perhaps TRBD1 (5 bases). This CDR3 spans 17 amino acids. V lost 0 bases, J lost 1 base, and 15 bases lay in between. Germline CDR1 MNHEY, CDR2 SVGAGI. The CDR3 is CASSYSREGSYNYGYTF. The CDR3 nucleotides are TGTGCCAGCAGTTACTCGCGGGAGGGGTCGTATAACTATGGCTACACCTTC.

J is TRBJ1-3 and V is TRBV7-9; 7 nucleotides agree with TRBD1. V was clipped by 0 bases and J by 9 bases; unmatched bases: 8. The CDR3 totals 15 residues. CDR1 is SEHNR, CDR2 FQNEAQ, per germline (reference sequence). The chain's CDR3 is CASSLATGTDFTIYF. The CDR3 DNA reads as TGTGCCAGCAGCTTAGCTACCGGGACAGATTTCACCATATATTTT.

This clonotype occurred a few times. This rearrangement joins TRBV12-3 or TRBV12-4 to TRBJ2-7; no definite D call. V lost 4 bases, J lost 4 bases, and 11 bases lay in between. The CDR3 is 13 residues long. This CDR3 is CASSSPPAYEQYF. The CDR3 nucleotides read TGTGCCAGCAGTTCCCCCCCAGCTTACGAGCAGTACTTC.

This clonotype came up a few times. The chain recombines TRBV15 with TRBJ1-2; TRBD1 might be the D (5 bases). The CDR3 extends over 15 amino acids. Germline CDR1 LNHNV, CDR2 YYDKDF (reference sequence). The ends were cut back, 0 bases at V and 4 bases at J, with 12 bases in the middle. DNA of the CDR3: TGTGCCACCAGCAGAGATGCAGGGAGTGGCTATGGCTACACCTTC. Residues: CATSRDAGSGYGYTF.

The V gene is TRBV5-1, the J gene TRBJ2-2; weak D call: TRBD1 (6 bases). Trimming took 3 bases from V and 4 from J, leaving 13 bases between them. Germline loops: CDR1 SGHRS, CDR2 YFSETQ. This CDR3 spans 15 amino acids. The CDR3 DNA reads as TGCGCCAGCAGCTCCCAGACAGGACGCACCGGGGAGCTGTTTTTT. Encoded protein: CASSSQTGRTGELFF.

This rearrangement joins TRBV3-1 to TRBJ2-3; D is unclear. The CDR3 length is 13 residues. V was cut by 2 bases and J by 5 bases, with 8 bases left in between. Germline V gives CDR1 LGHDT, CDR2 YNNKEL (reference sequence). The CDR3 nucleotides are TGTGCCAGCAGCCAACGTAGTGAAGATACGCAGTATTTT. Its translation is CASSQRSEDTQYF.

The chain combines TRBV20-1 with TRBJ1-2; TRBD1 might be the D (5 bases). Germline CDR1 is DFQATT and CDR2 is SNEGSKA (reference sequence). Trimming left V 6 bases short and J 4 bases short, with 18 bases between. The CDR3 sequence is 14 residues long. CDR3 in amino acids: CSARPQGLLYGYTF. The DNA of the CDR3 is TGCAGTGCACGACCCCAGGGATTGCTCTATGGCTACACCTTC.

This sequence joins TRBV3-1 and TRBJ1-1; 9 bases align to TRBD1. V shed 2 bases and J 5 bases; nucleotides not matched to a gene: 6. Germline values: CDR1 LGHDT, CDR2 YNNKEL (reference sequence). The CDR3 covers 15 residues. The CDR3 DNA reads TGTGCCAGCAGCCAACCGGGACAGGGAACTACTGAAGCTTTCTTT. It translates to CASSQPGQGTTEAFF.

This chain links TRBV7-6 with TRBJ2-1, with 7 positions matching TRBD2. The germline V gene encodes CDR1 SGHVS and CDR2 FNYEAQ. V was pared by 7 bases and J by 9 bases, with 9 bases of the junction left unmatched. The CDR3 loop spans 13 amino acids. For the CDR3, the DNA is TGTGCCAGCAACCAGGGAGGGAGCAGTGAGCAGTTCTTC. Its translation: CASNQGGSSEQFF.

The genes are TRBV5-1 and TRBJ2-3; D might be TRBD1 (6 bases). V lost 0 bases and J 1 base, leaving 15 bases between the germline ends. Germline CDR1 and CDR2: SGHRS and YFSETQ. The CDR3 is 17 amino acids. The CDR3 loop reads CASSLGWTEARTDTQYF. CDR3 sequence (DNA): TGCGCCAGCAGCTTGGGCTGGACAGAGGCCCGCACAGATACGCAGTATTTT.

V is TRBV6-5 and J is TRBJ2-5; D call uncertain. Germline lookup yields CDR1 MNHEY and CDR2 SVGAGI. V was trimmed by 2 bases and J by 1 base, leaving 8 bases between them. This CDR3 is built from 14 residues. As DNA, the CDR3 is TGTGCCAGCAGTTACGATGCAGGCCAAGAGACCCAGTACTTC. Its protein product is CASSYDAGQETQYF.

V and J are TRBV10-2 and TRBJ2-1; the match to TRBD2 covers 10 bases. V shed 6 bases, J shed 2 bases, and the junction held 7 bases outside the gene matches. The germline V gene encodes CDR1 WSHSY and CDR2 SAAADI. The CDR3 length is 16 residues. This chain's CDR3 is CASRIWTSGPYNEQFF. CDR3 DNA: TGCGCCAGCAGGATCTGGACTAGCGGACCCTACAATGAGCAGTTCTTC.

This clonotype was detected a few times. The chain has TRBV20-1 and TRBJ2-7; possible D gene TRBD2, 6 bases. V was pared by 3 bases and J by 2 bases, with 17 bases between. Germline V gene data show CDR1 as DFQATT and CDR2 as SNEGSKA (reference sequence). This CDR3 spans 15 amino acids. This CDR3 is CSARYLERVPYEQYF. Written as DNA, the CDR3 is TGCAGTGCTAGGTACCTCGAGCGGGTCCCCTACGAGCAGTACTTC.

The genes are TRBV5-1 and TRBJ2-2; D ambiguous. Germline assignment: CDR1 SGHRS and CDR2 YFSETQ. The CDR3 runs to 15 residues. Between the trimmed V and J ends, which lost 0 bases and 6 bases, there was a span of 12 bases. The CDR3 loop is CASSLVSDTPGELFF. In nucleotides, the CDR3 is TGCGCCAGCAGCTTGGTGTCCGATACACCCGGGGAGCTGTTTTTT.

Only a few counts were recorded for this clonotype. V usage is TRBV7-9 and J usage is TRBJ1-1; D possibly corresponds to TRBD1 (5 bases). Trimming left V 5 bases short and J 5 bases short, with 18 bases between. The CDR3 is made up of 15 amino acids. CDR1 and CDR2 (germline): SEHNR, FQNEAQ (reference sequence). This CDR3 is CASSLAGTPGTEAFF. In DNA, the CDR3 is TGTGCCAGCAGCCTGGCCGGGACCCCTGGGACTGAAGCTTTCTTT.

This clonotype was counted only a few times. The V call is TRBV12-3 or TRBV12-4, the J call TRBJ1-4; D call uncertain. CDR3 length: 13 residues. Trimming took 1 base from V and 6 from J, leaving 6 bases between them. CDR3 amino acids: CASSLVQDEKLFF. As DNA, the CDR3 is TGTGCCAGCAGTTTAGTTCAAGATGAAAAACTGTTTTTT.

The J gene is TRBJ2-5, the V gene TRBV6-1; TRBD1 aligns across 9 bases. Germline lookup yields CDR1 MNHNS and CDR2 SASEGT. Trimming at V came to 2 bases and at J to 4 bases, leaving 5 bases not matched to a gene. The CDR3 runs to 15 residues. CDR3 coding DNA: TGTGCCAGCAGTGAATCTGGACAGGGGTCAGAGACCCAGTACTTC. Translating it yields CASSESGQGSETQYF.

This clonotype has only a few counts. V usage is TRBV10-2 and J usage is TRBJ2-7, with 14 bases that match TRBD2. Germline V gene data show CDR1 as WSHSY and CDR2 as SAAADI. After removal of 8 bases from V and 5 bases from J, the junction contained 14 bases not matched to a gene. The CDR3 runs to 17 residues. The CDR3 reads CASGPTGTSGRGNEQYF. In DNA form, the CDR3 reads TGCGCCAGCGGGCCAACCGGGACTAGCGGGAGAGGTAACGAGCAGTACTTC.

V gene TRBV3-1 combines with J gene TRBJ1-1, with D perhaps matching TRBD1 (6 bases). The germline gives CDR1 LGHDT, CDR2 YNNKEL (reference sequence). V was shortened by 8 bases and J by 3 bases, with 13 bases between the two germline ends. CDR3 length equals 13 residues. The CDR3 nucleotides read TGTGCCAGCGCCCGGGGGGCGTACACTGAAGCTTTCTTT. It yields the protein CASARGAYTEAFF. Full variable domain (missing parts from reference TRBV3-1 and TRBJ1-1): DTAVSQTPKYLVTQMGNDKSIKCEQNLGHDTMYWYKQDSKKFLKIMFSYNNKELIINETVPNRFSPKSPDKAHLNLHINSLELGDSAVYFCASARGAYTEAFFGQGTRLTVV.

In its sample, this clonotype was seen a few times. The rearrangement links TRBV7-2 to TRBJ1-1; D perhaps matches TRBD1 (5 bases). The germline V gene encodes CDR1 SGHTA and CDR2 FQGNSA. The CDR3 sequence is 14 residues long. Trimming took 5 bases from V and 5 from J, leaving 15 bases between them. The CDR3 nucleotides are TGTGCCAGCAGCGGGGACCAGGGAAGGACTGAAGCTTTCTTT. This gives the protein CASSGDQGRTEAFF. Combining the CDR3 with reference TRBV7-2 and TRBJ1-1 gives the whole variable domain GAGVSQSPSNKVTEKGKDVELRCDPISGHTALYWYRQSLGQGLEFLIYFQGNSAPDKSGLPSDRFSAERTGGSVSTLTIQRTQQEDSAVYLCASSGDQGRTEAFFGQGTRLTVV.

This clonotype was seen a handful of times. The chain links TRBV30 to TRBJ1-1, with D possibly being TRBD1 (5 bases). Germline V lookup: CDR1 GTSNPN, CDR2 SVGIG (reference sequence). This CDR3 contains 15 residues. The ends were cut back, 0 bases at V and 1 base at J, with 12 bases in the middle. The CDR3 loop is CAWSVTGTSNTEAFF. The CDR3 DNA sequence: TGTGCCTGGAGTGTAACTGGGACTTCGAACACTGAAGCTTTCTTT.

This clonotype was counted only a few times. The CDR3 reads CASSLAASGSVSEQFF. The CDR3 DNA reads TGCGCCAGCAGCTTGGCCGCCAGCGGGAGTGTAAGTGAGCAGTTCTTC. The chain combines TRBV5-1 with TRBJ2-1, with 8 positions matching TRBD2. Germline-derived CDR1 and CDR2 are SGHRS and YFSETQ. V shed 0 bases and J 9 bases; nucleotides not matched to a gene: 11. The CDR3 is 16 residues long.